Sequencing of this T cell receptor (beta chain) was carried out in a study of shared clonotypes between healthy human individuals. Using immunoSEQ multiplex PCR, the repertoire was profiled, and TCRdb retains in-frame clones only, with some absent. The sample comprises 300,000 to 350,000 clones, roughly 80% of which are singletons, and over 9.5% rests with the top ten. This CDR3 has 13 amino acids. Germline V gene sequence: CDR1 SGHRS, CDR2 YFSETQ. The germline V and J ends were trimmed by 5 bases and 4 bases, with 11 bases remaining between them. This sequence joins TRBV5-1 and TRBJ2-3; a possible D gene is TRBD2 (6 bases). The receptor comes from a young man in good health. Sequencing was performed on memory CD4+ T cells sorted from blood. Subset defined: CD45RA-negative fraction. CDR3 in DNA: TGCGCCAGCAGTCGGGAGCGAGCAGATACGCAGTATTTT. Translating gives CASSRERADTQYF. The whole variable domain, filled in from reference TRBV5-1 and TRBJ2-3, reads KAGVTQTPRYLIKTRGQQVTLSCSPISGHRSVSWYQQTPGQGLQFLFEYFSETQRNKGNFPGRFSGRQFSNSRSEMNVSTLELGDSALYLCASSRERADTQYFGPGTRLTVL.